These T cell receptor beta chains were read from a single sample in a study of cytomegalovirus exposure and HLA in healthy donors. TCRdb's copy holds only in-frame clones and misses some; the assay was immunoSEQ multiplex PCR. Found here are 150,000 to 200,000 clones, around 79% of them singletons; the top ten hold more than 13%. The sample taken for sequencing was PBMCs. The receptor set was obtained from a man in his forties or fifties in good health and CMV-seropositive. Each CDR3 is given with its conserved first and last residue. Each record gives: V gene, D gene, J gene, CDR3 protein. A D gene is named only where the DNA matches it firmly.

V: TRBV4-2; D: NA; J: TRBJ1-4; CDR3: CASSQGGEAGEKLFF
V: TRBV27; D: NA; J: TRBJ1-1; CDR3: CASSLLRGLNTEAFF
V: TRBV7-7; D: NA; J: TRBJ2-5; CDR3: CASSLARGGGETQYF
V: TRBV7-9; D: TRBD2; J: TRBJ2-3; CDR3: CASSLVGAASGGSDTQYF
V: TRBV19; D: TRBD2; J: TRBJ2-5; CDR3: CATSPLAGELRAGETQYF
V: TRBV5-1; D: NA; J: TRBJ1-4; CDR3: CASRPDWGNEKLFF
V: TRBV27; D: TRBD1; J: TRBJ2-3; CDR3: CASGTDRGRLTDTQYF
V: TRBV27; D: TRBD1; J: TRBJ1-1; CDR3: CASSPSTGRGAEAFF
V: TRBV15; D: TRBD1; J: TRBJ1-4; CDR3: CATSKKQGGAEKLFF
V: TRBV18; D: TRBD1; J: TRBJ2-7; CDR3: CASSRGPGQGKDEQYF
V: TRBV6-5; D: NA; J: TRBJ2-1; CDR3: CASSYGLASYNEQFF
V: TRBV18; D: NA; J: TRBJ1-5; CDR3: CASSPRGGINQPQHF
V: TRBV28; D: NA; J: TRBJ2-1; CDR3: CASSFSVYEQFF
V: TRBV7-9; D: TRBD1; J: TRBJ2-7; CDR3: CASSLGGQFYEQYF
V: TRBV7-6; D: TRBD1; J: TRBJ1-6; CDR3: CASSSTTGGAGSPLHF
V: TRBV4-1; D: NA; J: TRBJ1-1; CDR3: CASSQDGGASFEAFF
V: TRBV15; D: TRBD1; J: TRBJ2-5; CDR3: CATSRRPRDSEQETQYF
V: TRBV7-9; D: NA; J: TRBJ2-1; CDR3: CASSIVLGHNEQFF
V: TRBV11-2; D: NA; J: TRBJ1-3; CDR3: CASSLTPGTGNTIYF
V: TRBV6-5; D: TRBD1; J: TRBJ2-7; CDR3: CASSYSRTGGQSF
V: TRBV2; D: TRBD2; J: TRBJ2-2; CDR3: CASGRLAGDTGELFF
V: TRBV4-3; D: TRBD2; J: TRBJ2-7; CDR3: CASSQEGTSSYEQYF
V: TRBV9; D: TRBD1; J: TRBJ1-6; CDR3: CASSVGDRDSPLHF
V: TRBV10-3; D: NA; J: TRBJ1-5; CDR3: CAISESGQTYQPQHF
V: TRBV5-1; D: NA; J: TRBJ2-2; CDR3: CASSLDRRPGELFF
V: TRBV18; D: NA; J: TRBJ2-5; CDR3: CASSPKTVATQYF
V: TRBV5-1; D: TRBD1; J: TRBJ2-3; CDR3: CASSRGTGGFLSDTQYF
V: TRBV27; D: TRBD2; J: TRBJ2-3; CDR3: CASSFGGLKSGQYF
V: TRBV18; D: TRBD1; J: TRBJ1-2; CDR3: CASSPTGSGYGYTF
V: TRBV2; D: NA; J: TRBJ2-6; CDR3: CASSERVTGANVLTF
V: TRBV5-1; D: NA; J: TRBJ2-2; CDR3: CASSLAGQSTGELFF
V: TRBV15; D: NA; J: TRBJ1-5; CDR3: CATSRWGEGDQPQHF
V: TRBV6-1; D: TRBD1; J: TRBJ2-5; CDR3: CALNDRAETQYF
V: TRBV29-1; D: NA; J: TRBJ1-1; CDR3: CSVVTTEAFF
V: TRBV19; D: NA; J: TRBJ1-4; CDR3: CASRGGRERADEKLFF
V: TRBV27; D: TRBD2; J: TRBJ2-3; CDR3: CASRDPSGGRRDTQYF
V: TRBV7-3; D: TRBD1; J: TRBJ2-7; CDR3: CASSSGTGGEQYF
V: TRBV30; D: NA; J: TRBJ1-6; CDR3: CAWSVESAAPNSPLHF
V: TRBV7-2; D: NA; J: TRBJ2-7; CDR3: CASSLGRGRGSYEQYF
V: TRBV7-2; D: NA; J: TRBJ1-6; CDR3: CASSFRSPFSPLHF
V: TRBV28; D: TRBD1; J: TRBJ1-3; CDR3: CASGQGPSSGNTIYF
V: TRBV18; D: NA; J: TRBJ1-2; CDR3: CASSLTDSNYGYTF
V: TRBV5-1; D: TRBD2; J: TRBJ2-1; CDR3: CASSIGLAGGPLYSYNEQFF